The clone carrying this T cell receptor (beta chain) was counted between two and nine times. The junction had 9 bases not matched to a gene; V was cut back by 5 bases and J by 8 bases. This CDR3 spans 14 amino acids. The germline CDR1 and CDR2 sequences are MNHEY and SMNVEV (reference sequence). These data are taken from a study of T cell repertoires in cytomegalovirus infection. TCRdb reprocessed the reads with MiXCR, giving one entry per CDR3 protein. The data show about 490,000 distinct CDR3 sequences, with around 27% seen just once and about 12% held by the top ten. The rearrangement links TRBV27 to TRBJ1-2; TRBD1 matches at 9 bases. Sequencing was carried out using PBMCs. This receptor was taken from a human donor in good health (CMV status not recorded). Some clones in this sample may be carry-over from other donors' samples. The CDR3 is CASSLRTGASGYTF. The DNA for the CDR3 is TGTGCCAGCAGTCTCAGGACAGGGGCGTCCGGCTACACCTTC.